A single sample gave rise to the 17 T cell receptor beta chains below, sequenced in a study of OX40 agonist ivuxolimab in advanced cancers. TCRdb's table, derived via immunoSEQ multiplex PCR, lists solely in-frame clones and lacks some. The profile covers 73,000 or so clones, with roughly 85% appearing a single time and approximately 0.61% taken by the ten largest. Material: CD4+ or CD8+ T cells sorted from blood, obtained in a trial of the OX40 agonist ivuxolimab. Every receptor here comes from an adult with an advanced solid tumor such as melanoma, head and neck, liver or kidney cancer.

The CDR3 sequence: CASSTDRGLSYEQYF. The CDR3 DNA follows: TGTGCCAGCAGCACGGACAGGGGGCTGTCCTACGAGCAGTACTTC. The chain employs TRBV7-6 and TRBJ2-7; 11 bases fit TRBD1. The germline V gene encodes CDR1 SGHVS and CDR2 FNYEAQ. The CDR3 runs to 15 residues. Trimming removed 5 bases from V and 1 base from J; junction bases left unmatched: 4.

This clone was recorded a few times. The chain carries TRBV4-1 and TRBJ2-7, with 10 bases fitting TRBD1. The CDR3 is 15 residues long. Germline V gene lookup returns CDR1 MGHRA and CDR2 YSYEKL. With 3 bases clipped from V and 5 bases from J, the junction kept 7 bases outside the gene matches. As DNA, the CDR3 is TGCGCCAGCAGCCAGACGGGACAGGGGAGAGACGAGCAGTACTTC. This encodes CASSQTGQGRDEQYF.

The rearrangement links TRBV7-2 to TRBJ2-5, with TRBD2 matching 11 bases. Germline trimming cut 1 base from V and 2 bases from J; bases unmatched to any gene: 9. Germline V CDR1 and CDR2: SGHTA, FQGNSA. The CDR3 covers 18 residues. The DNA of the CDR3 is TGTGCCAGCAGCTTAGTGGGTAGCGGGGGGGCGTTTCAAGAGACCCAGTACTTC. It codes for CASSLVGSGGAFQETQYF. Full variable domain (remainder filled in from reference TRBV7-2 and TRBJ2-5): GAGVSQSPSNKVTEKGKDVELRCDPISGHTALYWYRQSLGQGLEFLIYFQGNSAPDKSGLPSDRFSAERTGGSVSTLTIQRTQQEDSAVYLCASSLVGSGGAFQETQYFGPGTRLLVL.

This chain links TRBV5-6 with TRBJ2-2, with TRBD1 as a possible D gene (6 bases). This CDR3 region has 17 residues. CDR1 and CDR2 from the germline V gene are SGHDT and YYEEEE. Trimming took 2 bases from V and 5 from J, leaving 19 bases between them. The CDR3 sequence is CASSFTGQPARTGELFF. The CDR3 region has the DNA TGTGCCAGCAGCTTTACAGGACAGCCTGCGCGGACCGGGGAGCTGTTTTTT.

V usage is TRBV19 and J usage is TRBJ1-2, with D perhaps TRBD1 (5 bases). CDR1 and CDR2 (germline): LNHDA, SQIVND (reference sequence). Deletions cut 3 bases from V and 6 bases from J, with 11 bases between. The CDR3 sequence is 13 residues long. The CDR3 is CASSIRLGDGYTF. The CDR3 DNA reads TGTGCCAGTAGTATTCGCCTGGGGGATGGCTACACCTTC.

The chain links TRBV18 to TRBJ2-3; tentative D call: TRBD2 (6 bases). Germline V gives CDR1 KGHSH, CDR2 LQKENI. The CDR3 is 13 residues long. V lost 3 bases, J lost 6 bases, and 10 bases lay in between. Written as DNA, the CDR3 is TGTGCCAGCTCACCCCCGGGGAGGGATACGCAGTATTTT. Its protein product is CASSPPGRDTQYF.

The chain links TRBV6-5 to TRBJ1-2; perhaps TRBD1 as D (5 bases). Trimming cost V 4 bases and J 5 bases, with 11 bases left between them. Germline CDR1 MNHEY, CDR2 SVGAGI. CDR3 length: 13 residues. Written as DNA, the CDR3 is TGTGCCAGCAGTTTCCAGGGTAGATATGGCTACACCTTC. This codes for CASSFQGRYGYTF.

The chain recombines TRBV13 with TRBJ2-7; D remains unclear. The CDR3 has 14 amino acids. Germline values: CDR1 PRHDT, CDR2 FYEKMQ (reference sequence). V shed 1 base and J shed 0 bases, with 7 bases lying between them. CDR3: CASSLEGSSYEQYF. The CDR3 nucleotides are TGTGCCAGCAGCTTAGAGGGCAGCTCCTACGAGCAGTACTTC.

The chain carries TRBV5-1 and TRBJ2-5, with D possibly TRBD1 on 6 matching bases. V was pared by 2 bases and J by 2 bases, with 7 bases between. Germline CDR1 reads SGHRS; CDR2 reads YFSETQ. This CDR3 is built from 13 residues. The CDR3 sequence is CASSFGQQETQYF. CDR3 nucleotide sequence: TGCGCCAGCAGCTTCGGACAGCAAGAGACCCAGTACTTC.

The rearrangement links TRBV18 to TRBJ2-1; D perhaps matches TRBD1 (6 bases). Germline V lookup: CDR1 KGHSH, CDR2 LQKENI. This CDR3 region has 15 residues. Trimming removed 2 bases at V and 6 bases at J, with 14 bases between. The CDR3 nucleotides are TGTGCCAGCTCACCAAAGGCAGGGGAGCGCAATGAGCAGTTCTTC. It encodes CASSPKAGERNEQFF.

The rearrangement links TRBV5-4 to TRBJ2-3, with D possibly being TRBD1 (5 bases). There are 15 residues in the CDR3. Per germline, CDR1 SGHNT and CDR2 YYREEE (reference sequence). V was cut by 0 bases and J by 0 bases, with 8 bases left in between. CDR3 region: CASSLGQGSTDTQYF. CDR3 DNA sequence: TGTGCCAGCAGCTTGGGGCAGGGTAGCACAGATACGCAGTATTTT. Looking up the rest from reference TRBV5-4 and TRBJ2-3 gives the full variable domain: ETGVTQSPTHLIKTRGQQVTLRCSSQSGHNTVSWYQQALGQGPQFIFQYYREEENGRGNFPPRFSGLQFPNYSSELNVNALELDDSALYLCASSLGQGSTDTQYFGPGTRLTVL.

The chain couples TRBV7-6 to TRBJ2-7; 10 bases are a match to TRBD1. Germline assignment: CDR1 SGHVS and CDR2 FNYEAQ. The CDR3 has 19 residues. The junction had 12 bases not matched to a gene; V was cut back by 0 bases and J by 1 base. CDR3 protein: CASSLAIGVGTGASYEQYF. CDR3 DNA: TGTGCCAGCAGCTTAGCAATTGGGGTCGGGACAGGGGCGTCCTACGAGCAGTACTTC. The full variable domain, rest sourced from reference TRBV7-6 and TRBJ2-7, is GAGVSQSPRYKVTKRGQDVALRCDPISGHVSLYWYRQALGQGPEFLTYFNYEAQQDKSGLPNDRFSAERPEGSISTLTIQRTEQRDSAMYRCASSLAIGVGTGASYEQYFGPGTRLTVT.

The genes are TRBV18 and TRBJ2-3, with 9 bases fitting TRBD1. J lost 1 base, V lost 5 bases, and 4 bases had no gene match. Looked up from germline, CDR1 is KGHSH and CDR2 is LQKENI. The CDR3 covers 15 residues. This chain's CDR3 is CASSGTGRGTDTQYF. CDR3 nucleotide sequence: TGTGCCAGCTCAGGGACAGGGAGGGGCACAGATACGCAGTATTTT. The full variable domain, with the rest looked up from reference TRBV18 and TRBJ2-3, is NAGVMQNPRHLVRRRGQEARLRCSPMKGHSHVYWYRQLPEEGLKFMVYLQKENIIDESGMPKERFSAEFPKEGPSILRIQQVVRGDSAAYFCASSGTGRGTDTQYFGPGTRLTVL.

The CDR3 spells CASSPKTSGVVYEQYF. In nucleotides, the CDR3 is TGCGCCAGCAGCCCCAAGACTAGCGGGGTGGTTTACGAGCAGTACTTC. This chain connects TRBV4-3 to TRBJ2-7, with 11 positions matching TRBD2. Germline CDR1 reads LGHNA; CDR2 reads YSLEER. J lost 4 bases, V lost 4 bases, and 9 bases had no gene match. The CDR3 runs to 16 residues.

The chain is built from TRBV7-2 and TRBJ2-5; 10 positions agree with TRBD2. Per germline, CDR1 SGHTA and CDR2 FQGNSA. Losses at the gene ends were 1 base for V and 4 bases for J; bases not matched to a gene: 6. The CDR3 covers 16 residues. The CDR3 coding sequence is TGTGCCAGCAGCTTAGGTTCAAGCGGGAGGGGAGAGACCCAGTACTTC. Its translation: CASSLGSSGRGETQYF.

CDR3 DNA sequence: TGTGCCAGCTCACCCGGCGACATTTATAACTATGGCTACACCTTC. Its protein is CASSPGDIYNYGYTF. The chain joins TRBV18 to TRBJ1-2; unclear D gene. V was cut by 3 bases and J by 1 base, with 12 bases left in between. The germline V gene encodes CDR1 KGHSH and CDR2 LQKENI. The CDR3 spans 15 residues.

CDR3 bases: TGTGCCAGCAGCTTGGTGCGGGGGGCCGACACAGATACGCAGTATTTT. It specifies CASSLVRGADTDTQYF. The chain uses TRBV5-4 and TRBJ2-3, with TRBD2 matching over 8 bases. J was trimmed by 2 bases and V by 0 bases; bases with no gene match: 5. Germline CDR1 reads SGHNT; CDR2 reads YYREEE (reference sequence). CDR3 length equals 16 residues.